This T cell receptor (beta chain) was profiled in a study of blood T cells in healthy people across ages. Findings and caveats of the study: Fewer expanded clones and more diversity marked long-lived versus aged donors. Since the PBMCs were unsorted, naive and antigen-experienced cells could not be conclusively compared.

Notes on this clonotype: The antigen remains undetermined.

Trimming took off 4 bases at V and 2 bases at J, with 12 bases between the two ends. This CDR3 has 15 residues. Germline CDR1 and CDR2: SNHLY and FYNNEI. Primed by a sample-barcoded 5' primer and a J-beta primer mix, a second PCR proceeded for about 6 to 12 cycles. Via MiXCR, TCRdb re-called the 5' RACE reads, giving one row per CDR3 protein. This table holds about 730,000 distinct CDR3 sequences, around 40% found once. The sample taken for sequencing was blood. The chain uses TRBV2 and TRBJ1-5; D is uncertain. The TCR comes from a woman aged 55-70 years in good health. This CDR3 reads CASSVVGSGNQPQHF. CDR3 in DNA: TGTGCCAGCAGTGTTGTGGGGAGCGGCAATCAGCCCCAGCATTTT.